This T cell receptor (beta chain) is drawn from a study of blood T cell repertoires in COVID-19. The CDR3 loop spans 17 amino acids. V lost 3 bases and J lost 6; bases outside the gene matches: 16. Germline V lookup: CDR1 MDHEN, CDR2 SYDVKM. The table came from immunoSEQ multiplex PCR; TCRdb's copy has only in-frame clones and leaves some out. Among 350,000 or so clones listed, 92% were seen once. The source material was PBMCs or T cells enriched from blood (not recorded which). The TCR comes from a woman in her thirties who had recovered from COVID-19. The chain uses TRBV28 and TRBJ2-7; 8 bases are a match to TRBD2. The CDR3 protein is CASSFPGLGYGQGEQYF. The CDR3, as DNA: TGTGCCAGCAGTTTCCCGGGACTAGGGTATGGGCAGGGCGAGCAGTACTTC.